This T cell receptor (beta chain) was recorded in a study of blood T cell repertoires in COVID-19 (dated by TCRdb to 2020 to 2022). Broadly, across the study: Collaborator samples came from the United States, Italy and Spain and covered acute and convalescent phases of COVID-19. Deeply sampled blood TCRbeta repertoires from subjects exposed to, actively infected with, or recovered from COVID-19 were included in the dataset. The samples were drawn from the first 160 participants of the ongoing ImmuneRACE study and from 1,200 or so subjects provided by 6 global collaborators. HLA class I and class II types, where available, came from metadata supplied by the sample provider rather than from assay-based typing. Sample metadata almost always included a de-identified subject ID, COVID-19 status, age in years and sex. The repertoires were made available in a free public database intended to serve as a resource for research on the immune response to SARS-CoV-2. The prospective study material was composed of cDNA or gDNA derived from T cells, B-cell-depleted T cells, or PBMCs. What the study reported, not specific to this receptor: The amount of clinical and demographic metadata varied by source and participant and was provided uncurated.

In this sample, this clone turned up a few times. Its antigen remains unidentified. No clone much larger than this one lies a single base away; base qualities are absent. Whole blood was collected in K2EDTA tubes by collaborating institutions according to the institutions' own protocols. For TCRbeta analysis, collaborators shipped samples as frozen whole blood, isolated PBMCs, or DNA extracted from either of those sample types. Relative to germline, V is missing 5 bases and J is missing 3 bases, with 6 bases of the junction outside any gene match. From its cysteine to its phenylalanine, the CDR3 spans 15 amino acids. This entry keeps only the CDR3 DNA: 45 bases, framed from base 1. Based on the germline V gene (reference sequence), the CDR1 and CDR2 sequences are LNHDA and SQIVND. The immunoSEQ Assay, a bias-controlled multiplex PCR, was used to amplify TCRbeta CDR3 regions from genomic DNA. In the paper's pipeline: Nucleated cell counts per sample were estimated from amplification of reference gene primers within the assay. To quantify the absolute abundance of each unique TCRbeta CDR3 rearrangement, sequence reads were collapsed and filtered. For each sample, productive Simpson clonality was calculated as the square root of Simpson's diversity index over productive rearrangements. Held by TCRdb, this immuneACCESS table contains in-frame sequences only and omits some clones. Under half of the omission traces to an unresolved V gene where checked; the cause of the rest is unknown. V and J calls and clone size follow that table, whereas D and trimming were derived from the DNA. The sample profile shows roughly 84,000 clones; around three quarters of them were found once. Of the sample, 4% to 5% falls within the top ten clones.

The specimen sequenced was peripheral blood. The source is a woman in her forties or fifties with acute or convalescent COVID-19. The chain employs TRBV19 and TRBJ1-2, with 10 central nucleotides matching TRBD1. The CDR3 reads CASSVDRGAYYGYTF. The sequence in DNA is TGTGCCAGTAGTGTGGACAGGGGGGCTTACTATGGCTACACCTTC.